This TCR beta chain comes out of a study of beta chain features in type 1 diabetes. Notes on the study in general: Shortening of TCRB CDR3s, moderate but significant, appeared in all four CD4+ subsets of Type 1 diabetes patients. Equally in patients and controls, PCR might preferentially amplify shorter templates.

The whole isolated RNA underwent reverse transcription, so sequencing captured expressed TCRB transcripts. TCRdb keeps only in-frame clones here, not all; method: immunoSEQ multiplex PCR. This sample carries fewer than 900,000 clones, 15% to 20% of them seen once, and the ten largest clones take 0.023%. As regards this clone: Its antigen is currently unknown.

The clonotype originates from a woman in her late teens or twenties in good health. Specimen: naive CD4+ T cells from blood.

CDR3 nucleotide sequence: TGTGCCAGCAGCCCGGGGACTAGCCCTATCGAGCAGTACTTC. It yields the protein CASSPGTSPIEQYF. This chain connects TRBV27 to TRBJ2-5; 9 positions agree with TRBD2. The closer fit of TRBJ2-7 to the DNA end suggests the J call may be wrong. Germline V CDR1 and CDR2: MNHEY, SMNVEV (reference sequence). The CDR3 length is 14 residues.